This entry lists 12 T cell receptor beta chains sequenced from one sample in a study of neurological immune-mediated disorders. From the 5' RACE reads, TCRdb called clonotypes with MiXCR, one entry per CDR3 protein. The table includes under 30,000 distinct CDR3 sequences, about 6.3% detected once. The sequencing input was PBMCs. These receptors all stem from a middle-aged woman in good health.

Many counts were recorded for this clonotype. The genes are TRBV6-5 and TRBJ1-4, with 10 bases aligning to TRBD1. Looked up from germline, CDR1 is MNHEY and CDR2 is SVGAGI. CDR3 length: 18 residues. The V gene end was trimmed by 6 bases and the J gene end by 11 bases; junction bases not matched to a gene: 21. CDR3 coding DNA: TGTGCCAGCAGCCCCCGACAGGGGGCCTTACGTCAATTGTGGAAACTGTTTTTT. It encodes CASSPRQGALRQLWKLFF.

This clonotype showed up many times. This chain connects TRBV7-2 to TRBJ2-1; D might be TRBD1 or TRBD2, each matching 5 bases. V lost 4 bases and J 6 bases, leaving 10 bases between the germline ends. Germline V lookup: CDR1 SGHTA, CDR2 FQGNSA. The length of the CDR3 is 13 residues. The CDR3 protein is CASSSGTINEQFF. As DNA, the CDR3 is TGTGCCAGCAGCTCCGGGACCATCAATGAGCAGTTCTTC.

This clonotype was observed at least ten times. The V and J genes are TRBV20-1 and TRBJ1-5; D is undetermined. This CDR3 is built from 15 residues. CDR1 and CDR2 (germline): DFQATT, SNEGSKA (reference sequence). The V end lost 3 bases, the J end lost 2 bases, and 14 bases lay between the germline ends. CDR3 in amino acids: CSASYSIGRNQPQHF. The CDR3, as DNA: TGCAGTGCTAGTTACAGCATCGGCCGCAATCAGCCCCAGCATTTT.

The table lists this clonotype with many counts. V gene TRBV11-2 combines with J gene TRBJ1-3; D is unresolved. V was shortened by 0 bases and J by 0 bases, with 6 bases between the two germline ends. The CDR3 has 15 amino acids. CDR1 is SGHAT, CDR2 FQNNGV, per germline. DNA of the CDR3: TGTGCCAGCAGCTTAGACAGGAGCTCTGGAAACACCATATATTTT. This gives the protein CASSLDRSSGNTIYF.

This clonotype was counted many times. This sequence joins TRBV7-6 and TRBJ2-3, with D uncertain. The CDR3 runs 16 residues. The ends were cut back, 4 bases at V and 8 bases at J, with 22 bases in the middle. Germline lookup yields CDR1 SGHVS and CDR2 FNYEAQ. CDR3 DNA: TGTGCCAGCAGCTCCAACGCAGTAGGCGGTGTGGGTACGCAGTATTTT. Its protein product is CASSSNAVGGVGTQYF.

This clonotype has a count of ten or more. This CDR3 reads CASRRRGGNEQFF. CDR3 nucleotide sequence: TGTGCCAGCAGGCGCAGGGGAGGGAATGAGCAGTTCTTC. The rearrangement joins TRBV6-6 to TRBJ2-1, with a tentative D call TRBD2 (7 bases). CDR3 length: 13 amino acids. Germline V CDR1 and CDR2: MNHNY, SVGAGI (reference sequence). The V end lost 6 bases, the J end lost 7 bases, and 13 bases lay between the germline ends.

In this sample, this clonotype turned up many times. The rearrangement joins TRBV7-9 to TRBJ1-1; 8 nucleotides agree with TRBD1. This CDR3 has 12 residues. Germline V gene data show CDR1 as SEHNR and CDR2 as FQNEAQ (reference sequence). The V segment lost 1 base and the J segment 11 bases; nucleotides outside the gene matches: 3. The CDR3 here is CASSLEDRAAFF. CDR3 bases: TGTGCCAGCAGCTTAGAGGACAGGGCGGCTTTCTTT.

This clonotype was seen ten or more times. This chain's CDR3 is CASSPEGAGGLNEQFF. In nucleotides, the CDR3 is TGTGCCAGCAGCCCAGAGGGCGCGGGAGGTCTCAATGAGCAGTTCTTC. This chain joins TRBV7-2 and TRBJ2-1, with TRBD2 matching over 8 bases. CDR3 length: 16 amino acids. Germline values: CDR1 SGHTA, CDR2 FQGNSA. J lost 6 bases, V lost 5 bases, and 12 bases had no gene match.

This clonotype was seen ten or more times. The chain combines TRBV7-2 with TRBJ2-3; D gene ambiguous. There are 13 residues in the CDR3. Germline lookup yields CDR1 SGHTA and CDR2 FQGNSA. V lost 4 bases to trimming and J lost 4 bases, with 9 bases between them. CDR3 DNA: TGTGCCAGCAGCTACGAAGGGCCAGATACGCAGTATTTT. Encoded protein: CASSYEGPDTQYF.

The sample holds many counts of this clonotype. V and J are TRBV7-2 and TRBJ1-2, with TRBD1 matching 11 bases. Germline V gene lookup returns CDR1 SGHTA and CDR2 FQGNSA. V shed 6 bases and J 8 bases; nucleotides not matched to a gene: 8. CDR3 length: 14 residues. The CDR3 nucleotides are TGTGCCAGCAGATTGGACAGGGGGCCCATAGGCTACACCTTC. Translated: CASRLDRGPIGYTF.

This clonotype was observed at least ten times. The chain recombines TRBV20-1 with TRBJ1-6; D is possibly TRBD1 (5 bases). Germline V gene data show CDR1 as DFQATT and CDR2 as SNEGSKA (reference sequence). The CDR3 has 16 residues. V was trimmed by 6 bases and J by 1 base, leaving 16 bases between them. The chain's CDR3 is CSAREDQRSYNSPLHF. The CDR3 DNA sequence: TGCAGTGCCAGGGAGGACCAAAGGTCCTATAATTCACCCCTCCACTTT.

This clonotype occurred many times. The CDR3 sequence: CASSLGQGYSNQPQHF. The CDR3 coding sequence is TGTGCCAGCAGCTTGGGCCAGGGGTATAGCAATCAGCCCCAGCATTTT. The chain recombines TRBV5-6 with TRBJ1-5; TRBD1 might be the D (6 bases). Germline-derived CDR1 and CDR2 are SGHDT and YYEEEE. Trimming cost V 0 bases and J 0 bases, with 10 bases left between them. The CDR3 spans 16 residues.